What follows is one T cell receptor beta chain and its context. What it recognizes is unknown. TCRdb re-called the reads with MiXCR, one entry per CDR3 protein. The sample includes a few hundred thousand distinct CDR3 sequences, roughly a sixth of them seen just once. The data were obtained in a study of T cell repertoires in cytomegalovirus infection. Background on the study: Both a matching HLA type and CMV infection were indicated by public TCR beta signatures. Study-wide results and limits: Carriers of CMV and the relevant HLA type were discriminated by public TCR beta frequency. HLA-C-restricted, CMV-specific TCR beta clonotypes were dominant ex vivo.

Sequencing was performed on PBMCs. The sequence derives from a human donor in good health (CMV status not recorded). Some clones in this sample may be carry-over from other donors' samples.

For the CDR3, the DNA is TGTGCCAGCAACACGGTCTACAATGAGCAGTTCTTC. It specifies CASNTVYNEQFF. This chain joins TRBV7-9 and TRBJ2-1; unclear D gene. Deletions cut 7 bases from V and 3 bases from J, with 7 bases between. CDR1 is SEHNR and CDR2 is FQNEAQ in the germline V gene (reference sequence). The length of the CDR3 is 12 residues.